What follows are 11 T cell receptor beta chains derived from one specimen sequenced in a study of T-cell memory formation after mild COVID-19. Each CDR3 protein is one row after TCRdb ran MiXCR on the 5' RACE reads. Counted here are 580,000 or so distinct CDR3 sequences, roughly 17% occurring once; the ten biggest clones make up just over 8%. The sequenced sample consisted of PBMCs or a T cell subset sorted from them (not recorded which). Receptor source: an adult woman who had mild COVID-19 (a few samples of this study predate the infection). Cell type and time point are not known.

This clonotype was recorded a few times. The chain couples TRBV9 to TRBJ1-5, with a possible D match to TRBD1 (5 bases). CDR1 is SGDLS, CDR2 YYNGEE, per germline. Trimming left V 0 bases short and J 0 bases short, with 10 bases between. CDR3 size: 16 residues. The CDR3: CASSVGAGSSNQPQHF. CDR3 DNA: TGTGCCAGCAGCGTAGGGGCAGGGAGTAGCAATCAGCCCCAGCATTTT.

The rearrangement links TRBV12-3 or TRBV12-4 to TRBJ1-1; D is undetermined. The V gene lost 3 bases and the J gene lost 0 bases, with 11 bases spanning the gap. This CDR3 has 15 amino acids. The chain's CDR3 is CASSLGLLVNTEAFF. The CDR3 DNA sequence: TGTGCCAGCAGTTTGGGATTATTAGTGAACACTGAAGCTTTCTTT.

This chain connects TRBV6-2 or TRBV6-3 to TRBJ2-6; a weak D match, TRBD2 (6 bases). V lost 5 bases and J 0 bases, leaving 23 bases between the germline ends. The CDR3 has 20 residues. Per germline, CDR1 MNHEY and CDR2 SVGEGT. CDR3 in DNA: TGTGCCAGCAGTGGACCGCCTCCTCAGGGACTCAGCTCTGGGGCCAACGTCCTGACTTTC. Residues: CASSGPPPQGLSSGANVLTF.

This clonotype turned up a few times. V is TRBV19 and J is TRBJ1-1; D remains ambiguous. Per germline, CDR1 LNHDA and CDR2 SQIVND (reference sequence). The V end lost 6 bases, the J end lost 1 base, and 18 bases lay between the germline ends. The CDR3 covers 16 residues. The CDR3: CASRGPRTTPNTEAFF. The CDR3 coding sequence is TGTGCCAGTAGGGGTCCCAGGACCACTCCGAACACTGAAGCTTTCTTT.

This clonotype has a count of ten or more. Written as DNA, the CDR3 is TGCGCCAGCAGCTTAACGACAGAAAGGAACACCGGGGAGCTGTTTTTT. It yields the protein CASSLTTERNTGELFF. V and J are TRBV5-1 and TRBJ2-2, with D maybe TRBD1 (5 bases). Germline V CDR1 and CDR2: SGHRS, YFSETQ. Trimming pared 2 bases from V and 1 base from J, leaving 12 bases between. The CDR3 is 16 amino acids. The full variable domain, in which reference TRBV5-1 and TRBJ2-2 provide the parts outside the CDR3, is KAGVTQTPRYLIKTRGQQVTLSCSPISGHRSVSWYQQTPGQGLQFLFEYFSETQRNKGNFPGRFSGRQFSNSRSEMNVSTLELGDSALYLCASSLTTERNTGELFFGEGSRLTVL.

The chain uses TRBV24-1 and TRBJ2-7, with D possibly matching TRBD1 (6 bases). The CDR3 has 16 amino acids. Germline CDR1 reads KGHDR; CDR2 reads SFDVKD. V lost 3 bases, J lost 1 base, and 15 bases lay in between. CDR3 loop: CATSDKASTGSYEQYF. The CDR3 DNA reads TGTGCCACCAGTGATAAGGCATCGACAGGTTCCTACGAGCAGTACTTC.

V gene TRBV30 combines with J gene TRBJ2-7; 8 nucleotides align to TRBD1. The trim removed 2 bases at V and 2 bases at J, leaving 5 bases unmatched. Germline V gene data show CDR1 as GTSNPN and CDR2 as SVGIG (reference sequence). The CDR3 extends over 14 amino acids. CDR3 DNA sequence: TGTGCCTGGAGTCTAAGGACAGGGCCCTACGAGCAGTACTTC. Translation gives CAWSLRTGPYEQYF.

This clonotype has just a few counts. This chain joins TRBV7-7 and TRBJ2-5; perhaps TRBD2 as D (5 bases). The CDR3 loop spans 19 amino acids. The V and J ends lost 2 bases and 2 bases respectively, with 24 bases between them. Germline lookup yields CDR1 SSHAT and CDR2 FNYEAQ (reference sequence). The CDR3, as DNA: TGTGCCAGCAGCTTATCCCCAGGAGGCCCCCCCTCCTTTCAAGAGACCCAGTACTTC. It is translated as CASSLSPGGPPSFQETQYF.

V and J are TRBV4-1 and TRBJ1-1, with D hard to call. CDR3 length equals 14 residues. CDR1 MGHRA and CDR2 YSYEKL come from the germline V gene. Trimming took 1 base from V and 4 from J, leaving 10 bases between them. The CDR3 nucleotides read TGCGCCAGCAGCCAAGGACCCCTGGCCACTGAAGCTTTCTTT. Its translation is CASSQGPLATEAFF.

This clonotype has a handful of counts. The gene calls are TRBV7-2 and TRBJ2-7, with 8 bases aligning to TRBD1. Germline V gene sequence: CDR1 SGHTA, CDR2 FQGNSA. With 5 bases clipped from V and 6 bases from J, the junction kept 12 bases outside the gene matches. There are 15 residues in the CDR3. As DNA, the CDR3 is TGTGCCAGCAGCCCCGGACAGGGCGGGTTCTTCGAGCAGTACTTC. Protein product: CASSPGQGGFFEQYF. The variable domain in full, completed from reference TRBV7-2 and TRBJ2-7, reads GAGVSQSPSNKVTEKGKDVELRCDPISGHTALYWYRQSLGQGLEFLIYFQGNSAPDKSGLPSDRFSAERTGGSVSTLTIQRTQQEDSAVYLCASSPGQGGFFEQYFGPGTRLTVT.

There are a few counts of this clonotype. CDR3 sequence reads: CASSFISRHVPGANVLTF. The DNA of the CDR3 is TGTGCCAGCAGCTTTATTTCGCGGCATGTCCCTGGGGCCAACGTCCTGACTTTC. V and J are TRBV5-6 and TRBJ2-6; D is unclear. This CDR3 has 18 amino acids. CDR1 and CDR2 (germline): SGHDT, YYEEEE. Trimming left V 2 bases short and J 2 bases short, with 17 bases between.